This record concerns one T cell receptor beta chain sequence. The antigen remains undetermined. A read error may produce the germline difference seen at one junction end. This entry is derived from a study of Graves' ophthalmopathy and Graves' hyperthyroidism. Study outcomes and limitations: The model flagged ophthalmopathy progression at roughly 70% sensitivity and 72% to 85% specificity. Also, most clonotypes expanded in the thyroid above 0.001 frequency appeared in blood.

For donors with ophthalmopathy, the disease showed moderate-to-severe activity, reached CAS ≥3 and NOSPECS ≥4, and had lasted under 3 months. Reliance was placed on clinical symptoms, serum thyroxine, TRAb, thyroid ultrasound and orbital computed tomography for diagnosis. Germline CDR1 SGHRS, CDR2 YFSETQ. The CDR3 spans 15 residues. RNA served as the template for amplifying TCR beta CDR3 regions. RT-PCR with HTBI primers came first, then second-round multiplex PCR. In TCRdb, the multiplex PCR reads were re-called with MiXCR into one record per CDR3 protein. Of 200,000 to 250,000 distinct CDR3 sequences listed, 20% to 25% are singletons.

This clonotype was sampled from a woman between 45 and 60 years old with Graves' ophthalmopathy. The chain combines TRBV5-1 with TRBJ1-3, with D possibly TRBD1 on 5 matching bases. The sequencing sample was made of peripheral blood. Here the CDR3 DNA reads TGCGCCAGCAGCTTGGCCGGGGCAGCTGGAAACACCGTATATTTT. The encoded protein is CASSLAGAAGNTVYF.